This section outlines one T cell receptor (beta chain) sequence together with its context. The source of the sample is a study of cytomegalovirus exposure and HLA in healthy donors. CDR3 length equals 15 residues. Trimming left V 6 bases short and J 5 bases short, with 19 bases between. Per germline, CDR1 MNHNS and CDR2 SASEGT. Primers included in the PCR were 60 Vbeta and 13 Jbeta primers. In the original processing: Unique TCR beta chains totaled around 86 million in a later count, with roughly 10 million of them shared. The data were produced by immunoSEQ multiplex PCR, yet TCRdb's version contains in-frame clones alone and is incomplete. V and J calls and clone size follow that table, whereas D and trimming were derived from the DNA. The repertoire includes some 200,000 clones, roughly four fifths of them detected once, and more than 0.45% sits in the top ten.

The TCR sequence derives from a woman aged 40 to 50 in good health and CMV-seronegative. Specimen: PBMCs. This chain uses TRBV6-1 with TRBJ1-2; D possibly corresponds to TRBD1 (6 bases). This CDR3 reads CASRDSLTPQYGYTF. Here the CDR3 DNA reads TGTGCCAGCAGGGACAGCCTGACACCCCAGTATGGCTACACCTTC.